The clone carrying this T cell receptor (beta chain) was seen only a few times. Its antigen is undetermined. Isolated RNA was reverse transcribed into cDNA used as the sequencing template. Sequencing used immunoSEQ multiplex PCR; TCRdb keeps in-frame clones, though not all of them. This repertoire shows some 190,000 clones, around 66% found once; its top ten account for more than 0.95%. Germline assignment: CDR1 SQVTM and CDR2 ANQGSEA. V gave up 4 bases and J gave up 4 bases, with 6 bases separating them. This CDR3 is 11 amino acids long. This entry comes from a study of CD8+ T cells in alopecia areata. General study findings and limits: Patients showed less clear TCR sequence sharing than mice, possibly partly because of HLA diversity.

The treatment was: oral pan-JAK inhibitor, 5-10 mg twice daily. The genes are TRBV29-1 and TRBJ2-3; D is possibly TRBD1 (6 bases). This material consisted of CD4+ T cells sorted from blood, taken around week 46, from a patient treated with tofacitinib. The sequence came from a human donor with alopecia areata. The CDR3 coding sequence is TGCAGCGTTGCAGGGGCAGATACGCAGTATTTT. It encodes CSVAGADTQYF.